This T cell receptor (beta chain) is from a study of CXCR3-negative and CXCR3-positive naive CD8 T cells. In preparing the TRB cDNA libraries, 5' RACE with UMI labels was used. TCRdb reprocessed the 5' RACE reads and stores each CDR3 protein as one record, lacking DNA. This repertoire includes tens of thousands of distinct CDR3 sequences. The sequenced sample was memory CD8+ T cells from blood. This sequence originates from a human donor in good health. Some clones in this sample may be carry-over from other donors' samples.

CDR3: CACGQGRNTIYF. The chain joins TRBV7-6 to TRBJ1-3; there is no DNA to check the TCRdb D call of TRBD1. The CDR3 totals 12 residues. Germline CDR1 and CDR2: SGHVS and FNYEAQ.